The T cell receptor beta chain under discussion was sequenced for a study of cytomegalovirus exposure and HLA in healthy donors. Findings and limits, study-wide: Most CMV-associated TCR beta chains were later found to appear HLA-restricted. In a later analysis, 16,951 TCR beta sequences were associated with HLA alleles at 0.05 false discovery rate.

As regards this clone: Its antigen is not known.

PCR involved 60 Vbeta and 13 Jbeta primers. Authors' data handling: Later, tens of millions of unique TCR beta chains were counted in an analysis, and roughly 11 million of them were shared. TCRdb's copy holds only in-frame clones and misses some; the assay was immunoSEQ multiplex PCR. D and trimming come from the DNA, and the V and J calls and clone size come from that table. This table has roughly 120,000 clones, roughly 87% appearing once. Trimming took 4 bases from V and 4 from J; bases not matched to a gene: 6. This CDR3 is built from 15 residues. Germline V CDR1 and CDR2: MDHEN, SYDVKM. V gene TRBV28 combines with J gene TRBJ1-3, with TRBD1 matching 8 bases. The receptor was derived from a woman aged 18-29 years in good health and CMV-seronegative. The sample was PBMCs. DNA for the CDR3: TGTGCCAGCAGTTCCTACAGGGGGGAAGGAAACACCATATATTTT. This encodes CASSSYRGEGNTIYF.